This T cell receptor (beta chain) originates from a study of blood T cell repertoires in COVID-19. Study in general: COVID-19 samples, acute and convalescent, were from the United States, Italy and Spain. The analysed material was cDNA or gDNA that came from T cells, B-cell-depleted T cells, or PBMCs.

In the original analysis: Cell counts per sample came from amplifying reference gene primers. The data were produced by immunoSEQ multiplex PCR, yet TCRdb's version contains in-frame clones alone and is incomplete. V and J calls and clone size are copied from that table; D and trimming were computed from the DNA. The sample includes around 42,000 clones, approximately 85% of them seen just once. V lost 3 bases and J lost 2, with 8 bases in between. CDR1 is SGHRS, CDR2 YFSETQ, per germline. The CDR3 totals 14 residues. The source material was peripheral blood. The V gene is TRBV5-1, the J gene TRBJ2-2, with D perhaps matching TRBD1 (5 bases). This receptor was taken from a woman in her 70s in a cohort sampled during active COVID-19. The CDR3 bases are TGCGCCAGCAGCTCCCAGGGTAACACCGGGGAGCTGTTTTTT. The encoded protein is CASSSQGNTGELFF.